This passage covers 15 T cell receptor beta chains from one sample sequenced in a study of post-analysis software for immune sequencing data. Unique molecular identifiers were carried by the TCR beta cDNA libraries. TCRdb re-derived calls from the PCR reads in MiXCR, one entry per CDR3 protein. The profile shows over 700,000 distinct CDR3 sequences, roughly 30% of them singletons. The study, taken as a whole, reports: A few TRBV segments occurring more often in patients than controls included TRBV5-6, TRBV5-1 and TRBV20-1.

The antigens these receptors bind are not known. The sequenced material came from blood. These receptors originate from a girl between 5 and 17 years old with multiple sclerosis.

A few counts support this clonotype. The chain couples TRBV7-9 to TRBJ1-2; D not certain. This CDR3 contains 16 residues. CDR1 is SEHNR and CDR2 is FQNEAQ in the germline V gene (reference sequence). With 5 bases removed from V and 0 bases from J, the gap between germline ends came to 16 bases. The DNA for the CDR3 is TGTGCCAGCAGCAGCCCCGCGGGGTTCGCTAACTATGGCTACACCTTC. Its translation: CASSSPAGFANYGYTF.

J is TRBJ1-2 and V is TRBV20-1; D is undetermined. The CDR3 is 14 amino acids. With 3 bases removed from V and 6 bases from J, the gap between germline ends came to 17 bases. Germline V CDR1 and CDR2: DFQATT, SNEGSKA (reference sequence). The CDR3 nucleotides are TGCAGTGCTAGTCCCCCTGGTGGTATTCATGGCTACACCTTC. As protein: CSASPPGGIHGYTF.

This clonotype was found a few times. This CDR3 reads CASSPPGGGLTDTQYF. The CDR3 bases are TGTGCCAGCTCACCACCGGGGGGCGGCCTCACAGATACGCAGTATTTT. The V call is TRBV18, the J call TRBJ2-3; tentatively, D is TRBD1 or TRBD2 (6 bases each). CDR1 and CDR2 from the germline V gene are KGHSH and LQKENI. The CDR3 sequence is 16 residues long. Trimming shortened V by 0 bases and J by 2 bases, and 12 bases separated the two germline ends.

CDR3 coding DNA: TGCGCCAGCAATAGCGGCGGAGGCTCCTACAATGAGCAGTACTTC. Amino acid sequence: CASNSGGGSYNEQYF. This chain uses TRBV5-1 with TRBJ2-1; possible D gene TRBD2, 6 bases. The end of the DNA aligns better with TRBJ2-7, so the J call may be wrong. The germline gives CDR1 SGHRS, CDR2 YFSETQ. The CDR3 covers 15 residues.

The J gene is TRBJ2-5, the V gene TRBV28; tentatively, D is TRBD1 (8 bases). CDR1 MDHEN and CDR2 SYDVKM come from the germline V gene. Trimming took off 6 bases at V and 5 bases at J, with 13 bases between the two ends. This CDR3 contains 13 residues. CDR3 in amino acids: CASRIQGGETQYF. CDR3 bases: TGTGCCAGCAGAATACAGGGGGGGGAGACCCAGTACTTC.

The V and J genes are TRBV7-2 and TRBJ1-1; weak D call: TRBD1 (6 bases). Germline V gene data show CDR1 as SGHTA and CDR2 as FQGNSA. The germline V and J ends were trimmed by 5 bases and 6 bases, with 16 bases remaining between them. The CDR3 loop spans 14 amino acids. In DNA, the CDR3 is TGTGCCAGCAGCCCCTCGGGGGGCAGACCTGAAGCTTTCTTT. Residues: CASSPSGGRPEAFF.

The CDR3 DNA follows: TGCAGTGCTAGAGATCTACCGTCGAGGCAGGGGAACTATGGCTACACCTTC. Protein product: CSARDLPSRQGNYGYTF. The chain employs TRBV20-1 and TRBJ1-2; a possible D gene is TRBD1 (6 bases). There are 17 residues in the CDR3. The germline gives CDR1 DFQATT, CDR2 SNEGSKA (reference sequence). The V end lost 0 bases, the J end lost 2 bases, and 19 bases lay between the germline ends.

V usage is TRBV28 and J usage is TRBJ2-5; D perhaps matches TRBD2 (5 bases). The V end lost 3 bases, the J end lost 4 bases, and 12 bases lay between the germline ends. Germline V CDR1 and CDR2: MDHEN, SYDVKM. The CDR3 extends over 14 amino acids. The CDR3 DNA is TGTGCCAGCAGTTTGTACGGGGTTGGAGAGACCCAGTACTTC. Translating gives CASSLYGVGETQYF.

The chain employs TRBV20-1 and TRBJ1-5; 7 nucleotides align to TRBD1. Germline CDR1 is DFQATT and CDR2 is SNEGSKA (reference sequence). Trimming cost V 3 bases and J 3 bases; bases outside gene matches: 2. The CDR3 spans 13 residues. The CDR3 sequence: CSARGQYNQPQHF. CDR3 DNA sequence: TGCAGTGCTAGGGGACAGTACAATCAGCCCCAGCATTTT.

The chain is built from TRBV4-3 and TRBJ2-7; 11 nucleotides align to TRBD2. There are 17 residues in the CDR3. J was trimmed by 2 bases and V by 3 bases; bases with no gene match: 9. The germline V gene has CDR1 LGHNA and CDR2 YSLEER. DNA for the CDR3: TGCGCCAGCAGCCATCTCGGGACTAGCGGTGCAACCTACGAGCAGTACTTC. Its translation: CASSHLGTSGATYEQYF.

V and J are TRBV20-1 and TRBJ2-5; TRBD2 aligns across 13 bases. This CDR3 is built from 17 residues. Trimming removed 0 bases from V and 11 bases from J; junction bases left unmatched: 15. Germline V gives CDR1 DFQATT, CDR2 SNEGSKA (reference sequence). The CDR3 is CSARDMSGLAGENEQYF. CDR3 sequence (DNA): TGCAGTGCTAGAGATATGAGCGGACTAGCGGGAGAGAATGAGCAGTACTTC.

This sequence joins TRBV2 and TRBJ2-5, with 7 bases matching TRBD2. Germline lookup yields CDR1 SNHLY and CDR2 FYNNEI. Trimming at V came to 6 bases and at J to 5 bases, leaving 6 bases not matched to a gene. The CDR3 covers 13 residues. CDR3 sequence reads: CASRGGVGETQYF. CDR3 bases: TGTGCCAGCAGGGGAGGGGTAGGGGAGACCCAGTACTTC.

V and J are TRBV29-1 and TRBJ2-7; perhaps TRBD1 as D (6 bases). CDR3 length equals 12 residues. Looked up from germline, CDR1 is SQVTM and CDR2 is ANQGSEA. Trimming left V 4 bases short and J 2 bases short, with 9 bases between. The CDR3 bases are TGCAGCGTTGGTACAGGGACCTACGAGCAGTACTTC. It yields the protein CSVGTGTYEQYF.

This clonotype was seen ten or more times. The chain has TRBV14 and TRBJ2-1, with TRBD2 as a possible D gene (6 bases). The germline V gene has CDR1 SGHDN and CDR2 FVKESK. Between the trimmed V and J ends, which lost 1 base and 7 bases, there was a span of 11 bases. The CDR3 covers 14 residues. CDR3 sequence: CASSQALGGNEQFF. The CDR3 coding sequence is TGTGCCAGCAGCCAAGCTCTGGGAGGTAATGAGCAGTTCTTC.

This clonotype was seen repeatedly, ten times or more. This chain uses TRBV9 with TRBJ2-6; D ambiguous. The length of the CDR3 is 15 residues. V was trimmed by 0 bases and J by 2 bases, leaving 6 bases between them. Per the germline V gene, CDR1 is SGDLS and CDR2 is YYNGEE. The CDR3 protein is CASSVGPAGANVLTF. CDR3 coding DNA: TGTGCCAGCAGCGTAGGGCCAGCTGGGGCCAACGTCCTGACTTTC.